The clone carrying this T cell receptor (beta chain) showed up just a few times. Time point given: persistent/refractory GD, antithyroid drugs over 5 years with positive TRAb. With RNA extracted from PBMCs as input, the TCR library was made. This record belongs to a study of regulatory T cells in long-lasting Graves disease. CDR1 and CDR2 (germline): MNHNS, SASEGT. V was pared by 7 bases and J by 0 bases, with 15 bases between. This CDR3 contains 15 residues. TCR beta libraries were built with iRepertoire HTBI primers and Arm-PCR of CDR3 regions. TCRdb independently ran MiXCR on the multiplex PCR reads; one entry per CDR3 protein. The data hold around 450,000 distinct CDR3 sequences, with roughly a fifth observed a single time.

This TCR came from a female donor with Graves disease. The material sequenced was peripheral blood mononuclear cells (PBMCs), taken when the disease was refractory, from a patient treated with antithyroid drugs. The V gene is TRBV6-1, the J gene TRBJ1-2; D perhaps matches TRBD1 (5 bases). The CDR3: CASTTPGRTNYGYTF. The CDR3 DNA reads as TGTGCCAGCACAACGCCGGGACGGACTAACTATGGCTACACCTTC.